This is a list of T cell receptor beta chains from one sample in a study of immune characterization of retroperitoneal liposarcoma. TCRdb reanalysed the PCR reads using MiXCR and keeps one entry per CDR3 protein. The data show about 7,600 distinct CDR3 sequences, more than 35% seen once. Sequenced sample: tumor tissue. The receptors come from a male donor with retroperitoneal liposarcoma. Each CDR3 is given with its conserved first and last residue. D genes are given only for firm matches. Not every row has a clone size; where given, it reads once, few, many or a size class.

V	J	D	size	CDR3	DNA
TRBV10-1	TRBJ2-1	TRBD2	NA	CASSKLLAGGINEQFF	TGCGCCAGCAGTAAATTACTAGCGGGGGGGATTAATGAGCAGTTCTTC
TRBV7-2	TRBJ1-5	NA	few	CASSRDISNQPQHF	TGTGCCAGCAGCCGAGACATTAGCAATCAGCCCCAGCATTTT
TRBV6-8	TRBJ2-7	TRBD2	NA	CASSYSNLAEPPYEQYF	TGTGCCAGCAGTTACTCGAACCTAGCGGAACCCCCCTACGAGCAGTACTTC
TRBV6-1	TRBJ2-1	NA	medium-sized	CASSEYLSETQFF	TGTGCCAGCAGTGAATACTTATCGGAGACCCAGTTCTTC
TRBV27	TRBJ2-3	NA	NA	CASSVNLGASTDTQYF	TGTGCCAGCAGTGTCAACCTAGGGGCTAGCACAGATACGCAGTATTTT
TRBV6-1	TRBJ2-7	TRBD2	NA	CASRETPSGGAYEQYF	TGTGCCAGCAGAGAAACTCCTAGCGGGGGGGCCTACGAGCAGTACTTC
TRBV6-1	TRBJ2-5	NA	few	CASSDTEAYQETQYF	TGTGCCAGCAGTGACACCGAGGCGTACCAAGAGACCCAGTACTTC
TRBV27	TRBJ2-1	NA	NA	CASSFRAYNEQFF	TGTGCCAGCAGTTTTAGGGCCTACAATGAGCAGTTCTTC
TRBV6-1	TRBJ2-6	NA	NA	CASSEEGRAGANILTF	TGTGCCAGCAGTGAAGAAGGTAGGGCTGGGGCCAACATCCTGACTTTC
TRBV27	TRBJ1-1	NA	NA	CASSSPAQTAEAFF	TGTGCCAGCAGTTCTCCTGCCCAGACAGCTGAAGCTTTCTTT
TRBV6-6	TRBJ1-1	TRBD1	NA	CASSQTGGKAAEAFF	TGTGCCAGCAGTCAAACAGGGGGAAAAGCGGCTGAAGCTTTCTTT
TRBV28	TRBJ1-2	TRBD1	NA	CASSSGGQGIYGYTF	TGTGCCAGCAGTTCGGGGGGACAGGGGATTTATGGCTACACCTTC
TRBV7-2	TRBJ2-7	NA	few	CASSSGPGREQYF	TGTGCCAGCAGCTCCGGACCGGGACGCGAGCAGTACTTC
TRBV6-6	TRBJ2-1	NA	once	CASSEGSSYNEQFF	TGTGCCAGCAGTGAGGGGAGCTCCTACAATGAGCAGTTCTTC
TRBV27	TRBJ2-1	TRBD2	NA	CASSYTSRGGPYNEQFF	TGTGCCAGCAGCTATACCAGCCGGGGGGGGCCCTACAATGAGCAGTTCTTC
TRBV6-6	TRBJ2-7	TRBD2	NA	CASSPIAGGLYEQYF	TGTGCCAGCAGTCCCATAGCGGGAGGGCTTTACGAGCAGTACTTC
TRBV7-2	TRBJ1-1	NA	NA	CASSPQLQGEAFF	TGTGCCAGCAGCCCACAGCTACAGGGTGAAGCTTTCTTT
TRBV6-4	TRBJ2-1	NA	NA	CASSDGPNNEQFF	TGTGCCAGCAGTGACGGGCCTAACAATGAGCAGTTCTTC
TRBV27	TRBJ1-4	NA	NA	CASSSISYATNEKLFF	TGTGCCAGCAGTTCGATCAGTTACGCAACTAATGAAAAACTGTTTTTT
TRBV6-1	TRBJ2-6	NA	few	CASRPDGAGANVLTF	TGTGCCAGCAGACCCGACGGGGCCGGGGCCAACGTCCTGACTTTC
TRBV27	TRBJ2-1	TRBD2	NA	CASSFGSGLAGHNEQFF	TGTGCCAGCAGTTTTGGTAGTGGACTAGCGGGCCACAATGAGCAGTTCTTC
TRBV12-5	TRBJ1-1	NA	few	CASGLRRGTEAFF	TGTGCTAGTGGTCTACGCCGGGGGACTGAAGCTTTCTTT
TRBV11-2	TRBJ2-1	TRBD1	NA	CASSLEWTGGRSEQFF	TGTGCCAGCAGCTTAGAGTGGACAGGGGGTCGGAGTGAGCAGTTCTTC
TRBV6-6	TRBJ2-3	NA	NA	CASREDRTDTQYF	TGTGCCAGCAGGGAGGACAGAACAGATACGCAGTATTTT
TRBV7-2	TRBJ2-3	NA	many	CASSAPSLSQYF	TGTGCCAGCAGCGCCCCTAGTCTTTCGCAGTATTTT
TRBV7-2	TRBJ2-1	NA	NA	CASSPGAETQFF	TGTGCCAGCAGCCCCGGGGCCGAGACCCAGTTCTTC
TRBV6-1	TRBJ2-7	TRBD1	NA	CASSSGTGIGLGYF	TGTGCCAGCAGTTCCGGGACAGGGATTGGGCTTGGGTACTTC
TRBV11-3	TRBJ2-2	TRBD2	NA	CASSALAGAGSGELFF	TGTGCCAGCAGCGCATTAGCGGGAGCGGGTTCCGGGGAGCTGTTTTTT
TRBV7-3	TRBJ2-1	TRBD1	NA	CASSPSGQGPGYNEQFF	TGTGCCAGCAGCCCCAGTGGACAGGGACCGGGTTACAATGAGCAGTTCTTC
TRBV10-2	TRBJ2-5	NA	NA	CASSETGLETQYF	TGCGCCAGCAGTGAGACAGGGTTGGAGACCCAGTACTTC
TRBV6-1	TRBJ1-3	NA	large	CASSSTASSGNTIYF	TGTGCCAGCAGTTCAACCGCTAGCTCTGGAAACACCATATATTTT
TRBV6-1	TRBJ2-1	TRBD1	large	CASSESGGIETQFF	TGTGCCAGCAGTGAGTCAGGGGGCATAGAGACCCAGTTCTTC
TRBV10-3	TRBJ2-7	NA	many	CASRAQGALYEQYF	TGTGCCAGCAGAGCACAGGGCGCCCTATACGAGCAGTACTTC
TRBV6-5	TRBJ2-3	TRBD2	NA	CASRTAGLAVSTDTQYF	TGTGCCAGCAGGACGGCCGGACTAGCGGTTAGCACAGATACGCAGTATTTT
TRBV6-1	TRBJ2-1	NA	NA	CASSGEQGDEQFF	TGTGCCAGCAGTGGGGAACAGGGAGATGAGCAGTTCTTC
TRBV7-2	TRBJ2-5	TRBD2	few	CASSLYASGSLAQYF	TGTGCCAGCAGCTTATATGCTAGCGGGAGTCTCGCCCAGTACTTC
TRBV6-1	TRBJ2-3	NA	NA	CASSELDTQYF	TGTGCCAGCAGTGAATTGGATACGCAGTATTTT
TRBV7-2	TRBJ2-1	NA	NA	CASSWDFPYEQFF	TGTGCCAGCAGCTGGGACTTTCCCTACGAGCAGTTCTTC
TRBV6-8	TRBJ1-6	NA	NA	CASRGGARSPLHF	TGTGCCAGCCGAGGGGGGGCGAGATCACCCCTCCACTTT
TRBV6-1	TRBJ2-3	NA	NA	CASSEAGAGTSRDTQYF	TGTGCCAGCAGTGAAGCGGGGGCCGGAACTAGCCGCGATACGCAGTATTTT
TRBV6-8	TRBJ2-2	NA	few	CASIPRGEPGTGELFF	TGTGCCAGCATACCAAGGGGGGAGCCGGGCACCGGGGAGCTGTTTTTT
TRBV7-2	TRBJ2-1	TRBD2	NA	CASSFTGGTPYEQFF	TGTGCCAGCAGCTTTACGGGAGGAACCCCCTACGAGCAGTTCTTC
TRBV27	TRBJ2-3	NA	NA	CASSSFTDTQYF	TGTGCCAGCAGTTCCTTTACAGATACGCAGTATTTT
TRBV10-1	TRBJ2-1	NA	few	CASSDRSYNEQFF	TGCGCCAGCAGTGACAGGTCCTACAATGAGCAGTTCTTC
TRBV6-1	TRBJ2-7	NA	medium-sized	CASSEWVYEQYF	TGTGCCAGCAGTGAATGGGTCTACGAGCAGTACTTC
TRBV6-1	TRBJ2-3	NA	NA	CASTSSGYSTDTQYF	TGTGCCAGCACCAGTAGCGGATATAGCACAGATACGCAGTATTTT
TRBV11-2	TRBJ2-5	TRBD1	medium-sized	CASSLDARDRGQETQYF	TGTGCCAGCAGCTTAGATGCCCGGGACAGGGGGCAAGAGACCCAGTACTTC
TRBV11-1	TRBJ2-7	TRBD1	NA	CASSLASLPGTGDYEQYF	TGTGCCAGCAGCTTAGCGTCTTTACCCGGGACAGGGGATTACGAGCAGTACTTC
TRBV6-1	TRBJ2-7	NA	NA	CASTPPGGSGSREQYF	TGTGCCAGCACCCCTCCGGGGGGCAGTGGGTCTCGCGAGCAGTACTTC
TRBV6-5	TRBJ2-5	NA	NA	CASSYSAGVRETQYF	TGTGCCAGCAGTTACTCGGCCGGGGTGAGGGAGACCCAGTACTTC
TRBV6-1	TRBJ2-1	TRBD2	NA	CASRKYFGGGDNEQFF	TGTGCCAGCAGAAAGTATTTCGGGGGGGGGGACAATGAGCAGTTCTTC
TRBV6-1	TRBJ2-5	TRBD1	many	CASSEGQGRLEETQYF	TGTGCCAGCAGTGAGGGACAGGGGAGGTTGGAAGAGACCCAGTACTTC
TRBV7-6	TRBJ2-1	NA	few	CASSTKPNYEQFF	TGTGCCAGCAGCACAAAACCAAACTACGAGCAGTTCTTC
TRBV6-1	TRBJ2-1	NA	once	CASSGGGATGYYNEQFF	TGTGCCAGCAGTGGGGGGGGGGCTACTGGATACTACAATGAGCAGTTCTTC
TRBV6-1	TRBJ2-1	TRBD2	NA	CASSTSGGDSYEQFF	TGTGCCAGCAGCACTAGCGGGGGGGACTCCTACGAGCAGTTCTTC